The clone carrying this T cell receptor (beta chain) was counted ten times or more. What it binds is unknown. This record belongs to a study of T cells in Graves' hyperthyroidism and ophthalmopathy. Overall study: Peripheral blood specimens were obtained at initial diagnosis, prior to any treatment.

Looked up from germline, CDR1 is SNHLY and CDR2 is FYNNEI. The V and J ends lost 8 bases and 0 bases respectively, with 10 bases between them. The CDR3 covers 13 residues. PBMCs came from 10 ml fresh peripheral blood. Amplified regions were TCR beta CDR3 sequences from RNA transcripts. A first-round RT-PCR of the TCR CDR3 used the HTBI primer set. TCRdb reprocessed the multiplex PCR reads with MiXCR, giving one entry per CDR3 protein. Among roughly 250,000 distinct CDR3 sequences, about a sixth were seen once, and the ten largest hold under 35%. Study-wide findings and caveats: The model's output predicted ophthalmopathy at a median of about 6.5 months prior to onset. Stable hyperthyroidism and ophthalmopathy were separated using 13 V-J signatures.

Sequencing was performed on blood. The rearrangement joins TRBV2 to TRBJ1-1; tentatively, D is TRBD1 (6 bases). This receptor was taken from a woman under 30 with Graves' ophthalmopathy. In DNA form, the CDR3 reads TGTGCCAGCGGGGGGCAGGTGAACACTGAAGCTTTCTTT. Its translation is CASGGQVNTEAFF.